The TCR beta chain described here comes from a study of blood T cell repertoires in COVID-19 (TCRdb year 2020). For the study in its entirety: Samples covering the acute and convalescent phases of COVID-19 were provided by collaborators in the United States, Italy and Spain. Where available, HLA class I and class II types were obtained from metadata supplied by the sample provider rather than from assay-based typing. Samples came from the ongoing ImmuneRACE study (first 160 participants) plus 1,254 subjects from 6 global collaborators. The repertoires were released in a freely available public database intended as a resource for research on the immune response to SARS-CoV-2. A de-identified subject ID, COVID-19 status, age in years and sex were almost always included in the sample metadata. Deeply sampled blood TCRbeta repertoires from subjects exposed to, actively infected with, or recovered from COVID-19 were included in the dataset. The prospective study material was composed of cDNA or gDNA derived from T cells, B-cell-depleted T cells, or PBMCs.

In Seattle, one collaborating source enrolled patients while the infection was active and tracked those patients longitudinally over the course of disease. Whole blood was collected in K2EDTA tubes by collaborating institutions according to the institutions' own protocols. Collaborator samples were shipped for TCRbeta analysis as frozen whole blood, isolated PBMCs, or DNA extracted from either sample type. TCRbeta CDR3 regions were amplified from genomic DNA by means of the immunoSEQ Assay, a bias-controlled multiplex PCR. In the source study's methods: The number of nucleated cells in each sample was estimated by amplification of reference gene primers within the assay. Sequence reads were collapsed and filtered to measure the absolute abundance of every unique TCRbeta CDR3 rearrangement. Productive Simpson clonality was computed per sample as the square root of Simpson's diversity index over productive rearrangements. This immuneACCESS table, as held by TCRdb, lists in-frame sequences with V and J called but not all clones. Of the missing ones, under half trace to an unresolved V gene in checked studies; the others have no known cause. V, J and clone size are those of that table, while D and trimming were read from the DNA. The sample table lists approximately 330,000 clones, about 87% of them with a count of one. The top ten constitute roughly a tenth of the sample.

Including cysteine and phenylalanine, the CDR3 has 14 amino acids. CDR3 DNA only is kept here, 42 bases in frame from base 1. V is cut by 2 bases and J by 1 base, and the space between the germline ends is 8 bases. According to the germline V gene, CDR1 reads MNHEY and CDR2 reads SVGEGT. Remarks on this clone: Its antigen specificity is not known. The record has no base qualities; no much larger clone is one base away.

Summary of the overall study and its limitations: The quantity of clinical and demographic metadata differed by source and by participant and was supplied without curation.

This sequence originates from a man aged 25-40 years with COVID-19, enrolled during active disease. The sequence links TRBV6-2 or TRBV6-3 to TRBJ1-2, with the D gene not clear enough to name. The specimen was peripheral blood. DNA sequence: TGTGCCAGCAGTTACGTAACAGTTAACTATGGCTACACCTTC. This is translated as CASSYVTVNYGYTF.